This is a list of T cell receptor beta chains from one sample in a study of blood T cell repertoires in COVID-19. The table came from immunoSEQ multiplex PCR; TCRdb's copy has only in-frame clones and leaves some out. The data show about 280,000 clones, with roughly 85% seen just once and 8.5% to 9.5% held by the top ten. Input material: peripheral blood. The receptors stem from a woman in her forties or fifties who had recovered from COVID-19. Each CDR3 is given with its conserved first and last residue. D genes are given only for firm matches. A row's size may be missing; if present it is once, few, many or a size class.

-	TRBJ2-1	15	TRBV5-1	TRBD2	TGCGCCAGCAGCTTGGGGAGCGGGGGTGGGAATGAGCAGTTCTTC	CASSLGSGGGNEQFF
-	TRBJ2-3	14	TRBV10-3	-	TGTGCCATCAGACCACAGTTGGCCACAGATACGCAGTATTTT	CAIRPQLATDTQYF
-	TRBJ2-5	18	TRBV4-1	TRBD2	TGCGCCAGCAGCCAGAGGCAATTTCCTAGCGGGGGGCAAGAGACCCAGTACTTC	CASSQRQFPSGGQETQYF
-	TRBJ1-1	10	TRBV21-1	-	TGTGCCAAAATAACTCGTGAAGCTTTCTTT	CAKITREAFF
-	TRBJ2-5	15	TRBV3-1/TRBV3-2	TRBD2	TGTGCCAGCAGCCAAGGAATAGGTGGGGGGGTGACCCAGTACTTC	CASSQGIGGGVTQYF
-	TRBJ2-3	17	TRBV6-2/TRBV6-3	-	TGTGCCAGCAGTTACTTCCCCTACGAGGGGGAGACAGATACGCAGTATTTT	CASSYFPYEGETDTQYF
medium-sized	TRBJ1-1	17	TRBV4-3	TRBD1	TGCGCCAGCAGCCAAGGGGCACCGGGACAGCTGAACACTGAAGCTTTCTTT	CASSQGAPGQLNTEAFF
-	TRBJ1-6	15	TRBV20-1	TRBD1	TGCAGTGCTAGTGCCTGGGACAGGGGTAATTCACCCCTCCACTTT	CSASAWDRGNSPLHF
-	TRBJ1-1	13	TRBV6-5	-	TGTGCCAGCAAGAGCGGAGGGAACCCTGAAGCTTTCTTT	CASKSGGNPEAFF
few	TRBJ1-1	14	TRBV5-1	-	TGCGCCAGCAGCGGGAGGGGTTCGGACACTGAAGCTTTCTTT	CASSGRGSDTEAFF
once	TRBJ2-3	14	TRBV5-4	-	TGTGCCAGCAGCTTCGTGGCGGGGACGGATACGCAGTATTTT	CASSFVAGTDTQYF
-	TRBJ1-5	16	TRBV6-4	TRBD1	TGTGCCAGCAGTGACTCCAGGGGGCAGTCGGATCAGCCCCAGCATTTT	CASSDSRGQSDQPQHF
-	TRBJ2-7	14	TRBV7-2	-	TGTGCCAGCAGCTCGTCTTACAGGCTCTACGAGCAGTACTTC	CASSSSYRLYEQYF
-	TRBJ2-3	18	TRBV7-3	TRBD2	TGTGCCAGCAGCTTAACATCTAGCGGGTCCTCTAGCACAGATACGCAGTATTTT	CASSLTSSGSSSTDTQYF
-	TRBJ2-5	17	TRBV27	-	TGTGCCAGCAAATCTCAATTAGTCGCGGGGCGTAGGGAGACCCAGTACTTC	CASKSQLVAGRRETQYF
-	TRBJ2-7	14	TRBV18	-	TGTGCCAGCTCACCACCAGCCAGGGCCTACGAGCAGTACTTC	CASSPPARAYEQYF
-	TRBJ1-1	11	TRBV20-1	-	TGCAGTGCTAGAGAGGGAGTTGAAGCTTTCTTT	CSAREGVEAFF
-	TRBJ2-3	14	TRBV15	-	TGTGCCACCAGCACGCGCATTAGCACAGATACGCAGTATTTT	CATSTRISTDTQYF
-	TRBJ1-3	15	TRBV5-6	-	TGTGCCAGCAGCTTGACAGGGTTCTCTGGAAACACCATATATTTT	CASSLTGFSGNTIYF
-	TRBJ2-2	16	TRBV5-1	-	TGCGCCAGCAGCTCACCAACAGGGTTGTGGTCCGGGGAGCTGTTTTTT	CASSSPTGLWSGELFF
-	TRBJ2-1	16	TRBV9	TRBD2	TGTGCCAGCAGCGACCCCACTAGCGGGATGGAGAATGAGCAGTTCTTC	CASSDPTSGMENEQFF
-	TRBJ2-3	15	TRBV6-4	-	TGTGCCAGCAGCCTGTGGGGGGGGGCCACAGATACGCAGTATTTT	CASSLWGGATDTQYF
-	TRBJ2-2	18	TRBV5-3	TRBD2	TGTGCCAGAAGCCCCGGGACTAGCGGGAGGCCGAACACCGGGGAGCTGTTTTTT	CARSPGTSGRPNTGELFF
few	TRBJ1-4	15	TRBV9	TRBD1	TGTGCCAGCAGCCCTTGGACAGGGGAGAATGAAAAACTGTTTTTT	CASSPWTGENEKLFF
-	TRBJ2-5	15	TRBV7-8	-	TGTGCCAGCAGCTTAACGGCTGCAGGGGCAGAGACCCAGTACTTC	CASSLTAAGAETQYF
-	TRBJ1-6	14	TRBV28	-	TGTGCCAGCAGTCACCCCTGGCAAAATTCACCCCTCCACTTT	CASSHPWQNSPLHF
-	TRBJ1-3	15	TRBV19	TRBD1	TGTGCCAGTAGTATAGCGGACAGGCCTGGAAACACCATATATTTT	CASSIADRPGNTIYF
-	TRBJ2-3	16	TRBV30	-	TGTGCCTGGAGTCCCTCCCGGAGCAGCTACACAGATACGCAGTATTTT	CAWSPSRSSYTDTQYF
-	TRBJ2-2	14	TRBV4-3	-	TGCGCCAGCAGCCAAGGTCCCGGGGCCGGGGAGCTGTTTTTT	CASSQGPGAGELFF
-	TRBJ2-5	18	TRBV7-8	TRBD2	TGTGCCAGCAGCCCCCGGACTAGCGGGGGGGGCAACCAAGAGACCCAGTACTTC	CASSPRTSGGGNQETQYF
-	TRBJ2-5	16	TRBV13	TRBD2	TGTGCCAGCAGCGTAGGACTAGCGGGAGGGAGAGAGACCCAGTACTTC	CASSVGLAGGRETQYF
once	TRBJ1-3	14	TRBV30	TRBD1	TGTGCCTGGTCGACAGGGAACTCTGGAAACACCATATATTTT	CAWSTGNSGNTIYF
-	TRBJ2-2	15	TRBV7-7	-	TGTGCCAGCAGCCCGCGGGGGCCATACACCGGGGAGCTGTTTTTT	CASSPRGPYTGELFF
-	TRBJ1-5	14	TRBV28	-	TGTGCCGCAGACAGCCCCATAAGAAATCAGCCCCAGCATTTT	CAADSPIRNQPQHF
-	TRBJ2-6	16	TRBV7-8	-	TGTGCCAGCAGCTTAGTGGGGGCGTCGGGGGCCAACGTCCTGACTTTC	CASSLVGASGANVLTF
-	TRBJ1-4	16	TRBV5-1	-	TGCGCCAGCAGCTTGGCTAAGACAGGCGGAAATGAAAAACTGTTTTTT	CASSLAKTGGNEKLFF
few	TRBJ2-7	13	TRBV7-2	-	TGTGCCAGCAGACCGCCGTCGGGGTACGAGCAGTACTTC	CASRPPSGYEQYF
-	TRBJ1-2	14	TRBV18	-	TGTGCCAGCTCACCACCGTCCAGGGAGGATGGCTACACCTTC	CASSPPSREDGYTF
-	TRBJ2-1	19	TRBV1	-	TGCACCAGCAGCCAAAGGCCGTGGGTGGTAGCGGGGGGGCGAAATGAGCAGTTCTTC	CTSSQRPWVVAGGRNEQFF
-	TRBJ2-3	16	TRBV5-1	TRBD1	TGCGCCAGCAGCCCCGGACAGGGACCAAACACAGATACGCAGTATTTT	CASSPGQGPNTDTQYF
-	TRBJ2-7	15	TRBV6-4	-	TGTGCCAGCAGGGTCCTCTTTCTTTCGGGCTACGAGCAGTACTTC	CASRVLFLSGYEQYF
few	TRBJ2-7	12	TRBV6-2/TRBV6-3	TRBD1	TGTGCCAGCAGCCTAGACAGGGAAGAGCAGTACTTC	CASSLDREEQYF
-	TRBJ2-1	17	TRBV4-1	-	TGCGCCAGCAGCCAAGACCACCAATTAGGGGCTTACAATGAGCAGTTCTTC	CASSQDHQLGAYNEQFF
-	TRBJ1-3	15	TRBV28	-	TGTGCCAGCAGTTCCCGCGGACACTCTGGAAACACCATATATTTT	CASSSRGHSGNTIYF
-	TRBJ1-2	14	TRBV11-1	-	TGTGCCAGCAGCTTAGTAGTGTCGGACTCTGGCTACACCTTC	CASSLVVSDSGYTF
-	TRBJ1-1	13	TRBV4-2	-	TGTGCCAGCAGCCAAGATAATCGCGCTGAAGCTTTCTTT	CASSQDNRAEAFF
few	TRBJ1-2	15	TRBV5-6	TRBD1	TGTGCCAGCAGCTTGGGACAGGGAGCTAACTATGGCTACACCTTC	CASSLGQGANYGYTF
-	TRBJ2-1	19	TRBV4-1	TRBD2	TGCGCCAGCAGCTATAGACTAGCGACCCCCCCGAGCTCCTACAATGAGCAGTTCTTC	CASSYRLATPPSSYNEQFF
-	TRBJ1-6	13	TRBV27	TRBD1	TGTGCCAGCACGGGACAGTATAATTCACCCCTCCACTTT	CASTGQYNSPLHF
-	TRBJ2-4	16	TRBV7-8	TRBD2	TGTGCCAGCAGCTTAGCGAGGGGACTAGCGGGGAACATTCAGTACTTC	CASSLARGLAGNIQYF